The rows below give T cell receptor beta chains drawn from one sample of a study of cytomegalovirus exposure and HLA in healthy donors. TCRdb's copy holds only in-frame clones and misses some; the assay was immunoSEQ multiplex PCR. Recorded for this sample: 53,000 or so clones. The sequencing sample was made of PBMCs. Receptor source: a man aged 18 to 29 in good health and CMV-seropositive. CDR3s include the opening cysteine and the closing phenylalanine or tryptophan. D genes are given only for firm matches.

D	length	V	J	CDR3	DNA
-	12	TRBV12-5	TRBJ2-1	CASGLGTVEQFF	TGTGCTAGTGGTTTGGGTACAGTGGAACAGTTCTTC
TRBD1	13	TRBV6-1	TRBJ2-1	CASSTGQDDEQFF	TGTGCCAGCAGTACCGGACAGGACGATGAGCAGTTCTTC
TRBD1	14	TRBV5-1	TRBJ1-1	CASSSGGMNTEAFF	TGCGCCAGCAGCTCAGGGGGCATGAACACTGAAGCTTTCTTT
TRBD1	16	TRBV28	TRBJ2-7	CASRKRTDRERNEQYF	TGTGCCAGCAGGAAAAGAACGGACAGGGAGAGGAACGAGCAGTACTTC
-	12	TRBV6-5	TRBJ1-5	CASSLRGQPQHF	TGTGCCAGCAGCCTAAGGGGGCAGCCCCAGCATTTT
-	15	TRBV19	TRBJ2-2	CASKTRTANTGELFF	TGTGCCAGTAAGACTCGGACAGCCAACACCGGGGAGCTGTTTTTT
-	15	TRBV5-5	TRBJ2-7	CASSLGDTVSYEQYF	TGTGCCAGCAGCTTGGGGGACACCGTGAGCTACGAGCAGTACTTC
TRBD2	14	TRBV9	TRBJ2-2	CASSFRGGNGELFF	TGTGCCAGCAGCTTTCGGGGGGGGAACGGGGAGCTGTTTTTT
TRBD1	14	TRBV18	TRBJ1-4	CASSRTGYNEKLFF	TGTGCCAGCTCACGGACAGGGTATAATGAAAAACTGTTTTTT
TRBD2	13	TRBV6-1	TRBJ2-7	CASSLAGGGEQYF	TGTGCCAGCAGTCTAGCGGGAGGGGGAGAGCAGTACTTC
TRBD2	15	TRBV6-5	TRBJ2-3	CASSRLAGATDTQYF	TGTGCCAGCAGCCGACTAGCGGGAGCGACAGATACGCAGTATTTT
TRBD1	14	TRBV27	TRBJ1-2	CASRRDRLYYGYTF	TGTGCCAGCAGACGGGACAGGTTATACTATGGCTACACCTTC
-	14	TRBV2	TRBJ1-5	CASSEGAWVQPQHF	TGTGCCAGCAGTGAAGGGGCGTGGGTTCAGCCCCAGCATTTT
TRBD1	16	TRBV5-6	TRBJ2-5	CASSLKGTGPGETQYF	TGTGCCAGCAGCTTGAAAGGGACAGGGCCAGGAGAGACCCAGTACTTC
-	11	TRBV30	TRBJ2-7	CAWRTAYEQYF	TGTGCCTGGAGGACAGCGTACGAGCAGTACTTC
TRBD1	13	TRBV7-9	TRBJ1-1	CASSLRGDTEAFF	TGTGCCAGCAGCCTCAGGGGGGACACTGAAGCTTTCTTT
-	15	TRBV27	TRBJ2-1	CASSFWVARGDEQFF	TGTGCCAGCAGTTTCTGGGTTGCCAGAGGCGATGAGCAGTTCTTC
-	16	TRBV9	TRBJ2-7	CASSVSPWEYRYEQYF	TGTGCCAGCAGCGTAAGTCCGTGGGAGTATCGGTACGAGCAGTACTTC
-	11	TRBV7-9	TRBJ1-1	CASSLSLEAFF	TGTGCCAGCAGCTTATCGTTGGAAGCTTTCTTT
TRBD2	19	TRBV7-8	TRBJ2-5	CASSPPRKVTSGNQETQYF	TGTGCCAGCAGCCCCCCGAGGAAGGTTACTAGCGGAAACCAAGAGACCCAGTACTTC
-	14	TRBV19	TRBJ1-4	CASSAQGGNEKLFF	TGTGCCAGTAGTGCCCAAGGCGGTAATGAAAAACTGTTTTTT
-	17	TRBV5-1	TRBJ2-2	CASSSYRGSTGTGELFF	TGCGCCAGCAGCTCGTACAGAGGTTCCACGGGGACCGGGGAGCTGTTTTTT